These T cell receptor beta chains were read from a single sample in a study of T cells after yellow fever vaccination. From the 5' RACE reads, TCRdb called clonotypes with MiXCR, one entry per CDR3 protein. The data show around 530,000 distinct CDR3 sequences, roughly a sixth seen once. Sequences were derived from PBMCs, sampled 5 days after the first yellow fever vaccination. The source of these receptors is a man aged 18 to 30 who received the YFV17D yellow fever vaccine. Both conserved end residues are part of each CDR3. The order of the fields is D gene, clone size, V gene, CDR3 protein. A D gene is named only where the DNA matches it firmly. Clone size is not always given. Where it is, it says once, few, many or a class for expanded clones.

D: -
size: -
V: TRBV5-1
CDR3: CASSVGARPEQFF

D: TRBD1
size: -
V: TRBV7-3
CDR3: CASGTGATGELFF

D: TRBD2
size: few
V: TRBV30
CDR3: CAWSSSGGLTGELFF

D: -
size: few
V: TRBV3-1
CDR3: CASSQAGKGETRYF

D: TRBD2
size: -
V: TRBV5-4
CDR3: CASSLGLAGAPVGTQYF

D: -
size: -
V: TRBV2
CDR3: CASSGFEGPYTGELFF

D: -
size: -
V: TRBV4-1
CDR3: CASSQEGGLGKNIQYF

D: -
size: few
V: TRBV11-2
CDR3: CASSLDLGGGLKPLHF

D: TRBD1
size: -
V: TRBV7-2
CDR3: CASSPERGLAFF

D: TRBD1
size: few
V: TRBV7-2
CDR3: CASSKPGQPLSSQHF

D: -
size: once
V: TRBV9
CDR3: CASSVAGLPSGANVLTF

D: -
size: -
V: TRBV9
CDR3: CASGGSLPEAFF

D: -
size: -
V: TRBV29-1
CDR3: CSGRGQGYNEQFF

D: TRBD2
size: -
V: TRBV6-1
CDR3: CASSDPGLAEDTQYF

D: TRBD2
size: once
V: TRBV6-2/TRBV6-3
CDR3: CASSPWTSRKTNEQFF

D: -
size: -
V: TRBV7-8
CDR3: CASSLLLRTEAFF

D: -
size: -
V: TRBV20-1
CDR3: CSALGLQGINEQFF

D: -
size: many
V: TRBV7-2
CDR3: CASSLRGGSGNTIYF

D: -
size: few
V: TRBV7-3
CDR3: CASSPDTRGTQYF

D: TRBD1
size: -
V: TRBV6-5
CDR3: CASSYTTGDQPQHF

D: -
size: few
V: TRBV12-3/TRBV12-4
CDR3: CASTSQGLSRKEQFF

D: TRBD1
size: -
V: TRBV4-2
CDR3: CASSHDGTGVTGELFF

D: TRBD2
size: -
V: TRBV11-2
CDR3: CASSSSSGGRFTGELFF

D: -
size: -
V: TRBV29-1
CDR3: CSVSPWRLNTEAFF

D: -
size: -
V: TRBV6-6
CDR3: CASTRGAVETQYF

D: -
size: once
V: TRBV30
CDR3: CAWSNSLNTEAFF

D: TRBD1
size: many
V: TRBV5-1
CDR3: CASSADRGGDTEAFF

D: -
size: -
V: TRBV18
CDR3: CASSPPRQTKLFF

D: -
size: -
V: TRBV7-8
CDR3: CASSSLLTGTYNEQFF

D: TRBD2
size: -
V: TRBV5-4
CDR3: CASSPDSGSSTDTQYF

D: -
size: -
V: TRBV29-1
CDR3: CSVKGRVLNDVNTEAFF

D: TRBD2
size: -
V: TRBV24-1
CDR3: CATTSGGAHEQFF

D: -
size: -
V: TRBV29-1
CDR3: CSVEARLARTQYF

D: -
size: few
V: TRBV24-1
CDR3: CATSDPAQEVNEQFF

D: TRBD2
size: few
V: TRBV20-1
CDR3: CSAREPGLAGGIYNEQFF

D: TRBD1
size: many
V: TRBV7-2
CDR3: CASSLGPQGAFF

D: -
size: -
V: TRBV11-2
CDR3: CASSLAATGSENTIYF

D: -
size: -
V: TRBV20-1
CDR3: CSAITGPSYNSPLHF

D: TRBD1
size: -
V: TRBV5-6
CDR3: CASSSDRFGTQYF

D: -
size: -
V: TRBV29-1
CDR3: CSVGWGNLETQYF

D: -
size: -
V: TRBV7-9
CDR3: CASSPGRLAKNIQYF

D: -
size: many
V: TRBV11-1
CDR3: CASSLFSGGPSTYNEQFF

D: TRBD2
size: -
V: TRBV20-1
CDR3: CSAPRESGGYARETQYF

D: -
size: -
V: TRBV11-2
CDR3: CASSSPGHNYNEQFF

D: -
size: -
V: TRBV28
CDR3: CASSLGRGAICF

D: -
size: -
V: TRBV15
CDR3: CATLAGTKETQYF

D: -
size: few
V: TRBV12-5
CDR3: CASGPSLDTQYF

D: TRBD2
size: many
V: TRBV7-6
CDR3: CASSPRYTSGTDTQYF

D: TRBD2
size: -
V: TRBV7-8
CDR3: CASSLRAGGLSYEQYF

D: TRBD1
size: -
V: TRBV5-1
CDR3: CASRDRVGSNEQFF

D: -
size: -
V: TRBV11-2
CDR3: CASSLDWSEWGYTF

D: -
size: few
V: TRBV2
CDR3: CASPLRVDTDTQYF

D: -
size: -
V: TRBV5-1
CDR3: CASSSPGRGHQETQYF

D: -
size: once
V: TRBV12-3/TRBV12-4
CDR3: CASSFLGRTSTDTQYF

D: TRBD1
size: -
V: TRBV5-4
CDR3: CASSGGRDRGLNEQFF